The 2 T cell receptor beta chains below were found in one sample sequenced in a study of blood T cells in healthy people across ages. PCR was performed a second time for about 6 to 12 cycles using a sample-barcoded 5' primer and a J-beta primer mix. TCRdb passed the 5' RACE reads through MiXCR, listing each CDR3 protein once. The table has 850,000 to 1,300,000 distinct CDR3 sequences, 35% to 55% seen once. The material sequenced was blood. Every receptor here comes from a woman aged 55-70 years in good health.

This clonotype showed up just a few times. The rearrangement uses TRBV6-2 or TRBV6-3 and TRBJ2-5; 8 nucleotides line up with TRBD1. This CDR3 is built from 14 residues. CDR1 and CDR2 from the germline V gene are MNHEY and SVGEGT. V trimming: 6 bases; J trimming: 4 bases; junction bases outside the gene matches: 7. CDR3 nucleotides: TGTGCCAGCAGACTACAGGGGGGTGGAGAGACCCAGTACTTC. Amino acid sequence: CASRLQGGGETQYF.

This chain's CDR3 is CASSLRDRDVDEQYF. The CDR3 DNA reads TGTGCCAGCAGTTTAAGGGACAGGGACGTCGACGAGCAGTACTTC. The rearrangement joins TRBV27 to TRBJ2-7; TRBD1 aligns across 9 bases. This CDR3 is built from 15 residues. V trimming: 2 bases; J trimming: 5 bases; junction bases outside the gene matches: 7. Germline CDR1 is MNHEY and CDR2 is SMNVEV (reference sequence).